This T cell receptor beta chain stems from a study of T cells in Graves' hyperthyroidism and ophthalmopathy. Clinicians diagnosed patients from clinical symptoms, serum thyroxine and TRAb, thyroid ultrasound and orbital computed tomography. The V gene's germline CDR1 is KGHSH and CDR2 LQKENI. With 0 bases clipped from V and 4 bases from J, the junction kept 5 bases outside the gene matches. There are 16 residues in the CDR3. This clonotype was recorded at least ten times. There were TCR beta CDR3 regions amplified from RNA transcripts. HTBI primers were the set used in a first-round RT-PCR of the TCR CDR3. Each CDR3 protein gets one entry after TCRdb re-called the multiplex PCR reads with MiXCR. The data contain 350,000 to 450,000 distinct CDR3 sequences, about 18% of them singletons.

Specimen: blood. The TCR was taken from a woman aged 25 to 39 with Graves' hyperthyroidism that later progressed to Graves' ophthalmopathy. The chain links TRBV18 to TRBJ1-3; 8 bases are a match to TRBD1. This CDR3 reads CASSPPQGALGNTIYF. CDR3 in DNA: TGTGCCAGCTCACCACCCCAGGGGGCGTTGGGAAACACCATATATTTT.